The 15 T cell receptor beta chains reported below all come from one sample, sequenced in a study of T cell responses to AZD1222 COVID-19 vaccine. Here immunoSEQ multiplex PCR was the method, and the copy in TCRdb shows in-frame clones only, minus some. Of roughly 170,000 clones in the sample, 70% to 90% were seen once. This specimen consisted of peripheral blood, obtained on day 0 of AZD1222 vaccination. The receptors were sampled from an adult in good health.

CDR3 sequence (DNA): TGTGCCAGCAGTGATGGGGGGCTATTAAACTATGGCTACACCTTC. It is translated as CASSDGGLLNYGYTF. The chain employs TRBV25-1 and TRBJ1-2, with a weak D call TRBD1 (6 bases). Germline V gene data show CDR1 as MGHDK and CDR2 as SYGVNS. CDR3 size: 15 residues. Trimming pared 3 bases from V and 2 bases from J, leaving 13 bases between.

The rearrangement joins TRBV5-1 to TRBJ2-3; D call uncertain. CDR1 SGHRS and CDR2 YFSETQ come from the germline V gene. This CDR3 region has 12 residues. The V end lost 3 bases, the J end lost 6 bases, and 8 bases lay between the germline ends. For the CDR3, the DNA is TGCGCCAGCAGCTCTTCGTCCGATACGCAGTATTTT. This gives the protein CASSSSSDTQYF.

This rearrangement joins TRBV5-1 to TRBJ1-2; 8 nucleotides agree with TRBD1. Per the germline V gene, CDR1 is SGHRS and CDR2 is YFSETQ. J lost 6 bases, V lost 3 bases, and 7 bases had no gene match. The CDR3 covers 14 residues. The CDR3 DNA sequence: TGCGCCAGCAGCTCTATTCAGGGGGCGGATGGCTACACCTTC. Its protein product is CASSSIQGADGYTF.

J is TRBJ1-1 and V is TRBV29-1; D not certain. This CDR3 has 10 amino acids. The ends were cut back, 5 bases at V and 7 bases at J, with 8 bases in the middle. The germline V gene encodes CDR1 SQVTM and CDR2 ANQGSEA. CDR3 nucleotides: TGCAGCGTTTTTCAGCGTGAAGCTTTCTTT. Residues: CSVFQREAFF.

V is TRBV6-1 and J is TRBJ2-7; D is perhaps TRBD1 (6 bases). Germline V gene sequence: CDR1 MNHNS, CDR2 SASEGT. The CDR3 totals 16 residues. V dropped 3 bases and J dropped 0 bases, with 15 bases sitting between them. CDR3 region: CASSERGGHLSYEQYF. In DNA, the CDR3 is TGTGCCAGCAGTGAGAGAGGGGGACACCTCTCCTACGAGCAGTACTTC.

V is TRBV30 and J is TRBJ2-7; TRBD1 agrees at 9 bases. Per the germline V gene, CDR1 is GTSNPN and CDR2 is SVGIG (reference sequence). J was trimmed by 3 bases and V by 4 bases; bases with no gene match: 10. This CDR3 spans 15 amino acids. In nucleotides, the CDR3 is TGTGCCTGGATCCCACCGGGACAGGGTGGCTACGAGCAGTACTTC. Its protein product is CAWIPPGQGGYEQYF.

This clone was seen just once. The V and J genes are TRBV11-2 and TRBJ2-7, with 8 bases matching TRBD1. Germline trimming cut 6 bases from V and 6 bases from J; bases unmatched to any gene: 7. Germline loops: CDR1 SGHAT, CDR2 FQNNGV. This CDR3 comprises 13 residues. CDR3 DNA: TGTGCCAGCAGTTCAGGGGGCGAAGGCGAGCAGTACTTC. Translated, it gives CASSSGGEGEQYF. The entire variable domain, with the rest obtained from reference TRBV11-2 and TRBJ2-7, is as follows: EAGVAQSPRYKIIEKRQSVAFWCNPISGHATLYWYQQILGQGPKLLIQFQNNGVVDDSQLPKDRFSAERLKGVDSTLKIQPAKLEDSAVYLCASSSGGEGEQYFGPGTRLTVT.

The chain combines TRBV7-6 with TRBJ2-1; 7 nucleotides match TRBD2. The CDR3 is 20 residues long. Trimming took 4 bases from V and 0 from J; bases not matched to a gene: 18. Germline V CDR1 and CDR2: SGHVS, FNYEAQ. The CDR3 DNA reads as TGTGCCAGCAGCTCCATGGGATTCCAGCGGGGTTCGAGCTCCTACAATGAGCAGTTCTTC. This gives the protein CASSSMGFQRGSSSYNEQFF.

The rearrangement joins TRBV7-8 to TRBJ1-1, with D unresolved. This CDR3 spans 14 amino acids. The V gene lost 5 bases and the J gene lost 1 base, with 11 bases spanning the gap. CDR1 and CDR2 from the germline V gene are SGHVS and FQNEAQ. The DNA of the CDR3 is TGTGCCAGCAGCGTCGTCAGAGCGAACACTGAAGCTTTCTTT. Amino acid sequence: CASSVVRANTEAFF.

The J gene is TRBJ1-2, the V gene TRBV10-3; D unclear. Deletions cut 4 bases from V and 2 bases from J, with 11 bases between. The CDR3 has 14 amino acids. Germline values: CDR1 ENHRY, CDR2 SYGVKD. The CDR3 is CAISATDSNYGYTF. DNA for the CDR3: TGTGCCATCAGTGCTACAGATTCCAACTATGGCTACACCTTC.

The gene calls are TRBV7-8 and TRBJ2-7; 11 nucleotides match TRBD2. The CDR3 runs to 15 residues. Germline V gene data show CDR1 as SGHVS and CDR2 as FQNEAQ. The junction had 6 bases not matched to a gene; V was cut back by 5 bases and J by 3 bases. The CDR3 here is CASSLGLAGLYEQYF. CDR3 nucleotides: TGTGCCAGCAGCCTAGGACTAGCGGGCCTCTACGAGCAGTACTTC.

The chain links TRBV28 to TRBJ1-1; no clear D. The CDR3 spans 11 residues. Germline CDR1 and CDR2: MDHEN and SYDVKM. Trimming cost V 6 bases and J 4 bases, with 6 bases left between them. In DNA, the CDR3 is TGTGCCAGCAGATCTTCCACTGAAGCTTTCTTT. Encoded protein: CASRSSTEAFF.

This chain joins TRBV9 and TRBJ2-5; 9 bases map to TRBD2. The V segment lost 2 bases and the J segment 2 bases; nucleotides outside the gene matches: 7. The germline CDR1 and CDR2 sequences are SGDLS and YYNGEE. CDR3 length equals 16 residues. The CDR3 nucleotides read TGTGCCAGCAGCGTCCTTAGCGGGGGCCAACAAGAGACCCAGTACTTC. Residues: CASSVLSGGQQETQYF.

The V gene is TRBV7-3, the J gene TRBJ1-1, with 7 positions matching TRBD1. Trimming at V came to 3 bases and at J to 4 bases, leaving 2 bases not matched to a gene. The CDR3 has 13 residues. The germline gives CDR1 SGHTA, CDR2 FQGTGA. The CDR3 here is CASSLGQFTEAFF. In nucleotides, the CDR3 is TGTGCCAGCAGCTTGGGACAGTTCACTGAAGCTTTCTTT.

The V call is TRBV30, the J call TRBJ1-1, with D unresolved. Trimming shortened V by 1 base and J by 4 bases, and 10 bases separated the two germline ends. Germline values: CDR1 GTSNPN, CDR2 SVGIG (reference sequence). The CDR3 runs to 13 residues. The CDR3 sequence is CAWSDVGFTEAFF. CDR3 DNA: TGTGCCTGGAGTGACGTGGGTTTCACTGAAGCTTTCTTT.